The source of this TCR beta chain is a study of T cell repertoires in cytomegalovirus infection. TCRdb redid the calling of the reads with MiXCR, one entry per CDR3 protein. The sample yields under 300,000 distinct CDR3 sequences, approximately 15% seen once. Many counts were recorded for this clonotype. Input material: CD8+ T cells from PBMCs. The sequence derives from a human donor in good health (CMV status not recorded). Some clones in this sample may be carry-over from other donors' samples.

The CDR3 DNA reads as TGTGCCAGCAGCTTATCTCGATCCCCGATTTGGGCCGGGGAGCTGTTTTTT. It translates to CASSLSRSPIWAGELFF. This chain links TRBV7-2 with TRBJ2-2; D ambiguous. With 2 bases removed from V and 6 bases from J, the gap between germline ends came to 19 bases. The CDR3 has 17 amino acids. Germline values: CDR1 SGHTA, CDR2 FQGNSA.